The 10 T cell receptor beta chains in this list originate from one sample, sequenced in a study of control samples from healthy donors and cancer patients. The protocol was immunoSEQ multiplex PCR, while the TCRdb copy is restricted to in-frame clones and leaves out a portion. The profile covers over 70,000 clones, with approximately 88% appearing a single time and 7.5% to 9% taken by the ten largest. Sequencing was performed on blood. The receptors were sampled from a woman aged 60 to 75 in good health.

The chain employs TRBV4-1 and TRBJ1-3; perhaps TRBD1 as D (6 bases). The CDR3 covers 18 residues. From germline, CDR1 is MGHRA and CDR2 YSYEKL. Between the trimmed V and J ends, which lost 1 base and 4 bases, there was a span of 20 bases. CDR3 protein: CASSQAPPGGALGNTIYF. In DNA, the CDR3 is TGCGCCAGCAGCCAAGCGCCTCCGGGGGGGGCGTTGGGAAACACCATATATTTT.

The genes are TRBV19 and TRBJ1-2; the match to TRBD1 covers 8 bases. Trimming at V came to 4 bases and at J to 3 bases, leaving 4 bases not matched to a gene. CDR1 and CDR2 from the germline V gene are LNHDA and SQIVND (reference sequence). This CDR3 spans 14 amino acids. This chain's CDR3 is CASSTDRGDYGYTF. The CDR3 nucleotides read TGTGCCAGTAGTACCGACAGGGGCGACTATGGCTACACCTTC.

This rearrangement joins TRBV2 to TRBJ2-7; D perhaps matches TRBD1 (6 bases). The CDR3 totals 15 residues. V shed 4 bases and J shed 6 bases, with 19 bases lying between them. The germline CDR1 and CDR2 sequences are SNHLY and FYNNEI. The CDR3 loop is CASSGGQLLLREQYF. CDR3 nucleotide sequence: TGTGCCAGCAGTGGCGGACAGCTTTTGCTCCGCGAGCAGTACTTC.

The chain joins TRBV5-1 to TRBJ2-5; no clear D gene. Trimming left V 4 bases short and J 5 bases short, with 12 bases between. The CDR3 is made up of 13 amino acids. Germline CDR1 reads SGHRS; CDR2 reads YFSETQ. CDR3 amino acids: CASSPLSAETQYF. The DNA of the CDR3 is TGCGCCAGCAGCCCCCTGTCAGCTGAGACCCAGTACTTC. Looking up the rest from reference TRBV5-1 and TRBJ2-5 gives the full variable domain: KAGVTQTPRYLIKTRGQQVTLSCSPISGHRSVSWYQQTPGQGLQFLFEYFSETQRNKGNFPGRFSGRQFSNSRSEMNVSTLELGDSALYLCASSPLSAETQYFGPGTRLLVL.

The sample holds one count of this clone. This chain joins TRBV7-2 and TRBJ2-7; TRBD2 matches 7 bases. This CDR3 is built from 16 residues. Germline CDR1 SGHTA, CDR2 FQGNSA. With V trimmed by 4 bases and J by 5 bases, 14 bases remained unmatched. CDR3 loop: CASSSRAMTSFHEQYF. In nucleotides, the CDR3 is TGTGCCAGCAGCTCACGGGCAATGACTAGCTTCCACGAGCAGTACTTC.

V and J are TRBV5-5 and TRBJ1-2; D is ambiguous. V lost 0 bases to trimming and J lost 14 bases, with 17 bases between them. CDR3 length equals 13 residues. Germline values: CDR1 SGHKS, CDR2 YYEKEE (reference sequence). CDR3 nucleotide sequence: TGTGCCAGCAGCTTGGGGCAGGATCCAGAGGGAACCTTC. It encodes CASSLGQDPEGTF.

The rearrangement uses TRBV10-1 and TRBJ2-5, with a weak D call TRBD2 (7 bases). Germline V gene data show CDR1 as WNHNN and CDR2 as SYGVQD (reference sequence). The CDR3 has 16 residues. Trimming took off 3 bases at V and 2 bases at J, with 16 bases between the two ends. The CDR3 here is CASSDAGALTQETQYF. CDR3 in DNA: TGCGCCAGCAGTGATGCGGGGGCCCTGACACAAGAGACCCAGTACTTC.

The V call is TRBV29-1, the J call TRBJ2-7; TRBD1 matches 8 bases. The CDR3 loop spans 13 amino acids. V dropped 4 bases and J dropped 2; count of bases not matched to a gene: 4. Germline V CDR1 and CDR2: SQVTM, ANQGSEA. The CDR3 sequence: CSVVTGGPYEQYF. In DNA form, the CDR3 reads TGCAGCGTTGTTACAGGGGGACCCTACGAGCAGTACTTC.

This CDR3 is CATSDFKNTEAFF. CDR3 sequence (DNA): TGTGCCACCAGTGATTTTAAAAACACTGAAGCTTTCTTT. V usage is TRBV24-1 and J usage is TRBJ1-1; no firm D call. The V end was cut by 1 base, the J end by 2 bases, with 4 bases between. The CDR3 sequence is 13 residues long. Per germline, CDR1 KGHDR and CDR2 SFDVKD.

The gene calls are TRBV6-6 and TRBJ1-1, with D hard to call. This CDR3 region has 16 residues. The germline V gene has CDR1 MNHNY and CDR2 SVGAGI (reference sequence). V lost 5 bases and J 6 bases, leaving 22 bases between the germline ends. DNA for the CDR3: TGTGCCAGCAGTCGCCTGGAGGAGGTAGAGTTTGCTGAAGCTTTCTTT. Translated, it gives CASSRLEEVEFAEAFF.